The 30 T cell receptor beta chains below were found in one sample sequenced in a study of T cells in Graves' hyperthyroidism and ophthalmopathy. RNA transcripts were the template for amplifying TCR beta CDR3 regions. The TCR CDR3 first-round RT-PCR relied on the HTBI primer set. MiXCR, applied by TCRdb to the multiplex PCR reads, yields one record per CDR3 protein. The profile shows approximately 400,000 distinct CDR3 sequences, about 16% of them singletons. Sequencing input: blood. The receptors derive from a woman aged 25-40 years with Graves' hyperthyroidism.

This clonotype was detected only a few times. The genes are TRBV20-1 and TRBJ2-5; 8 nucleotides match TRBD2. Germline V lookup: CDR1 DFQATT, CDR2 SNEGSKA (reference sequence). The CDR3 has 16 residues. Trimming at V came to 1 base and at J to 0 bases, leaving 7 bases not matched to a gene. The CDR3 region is CSARVREAMYQETQYF. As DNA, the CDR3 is TGCAGTGCTAGAGTGCGGGAGGCGATGTACCAAGAGACCCAGTACTTC.

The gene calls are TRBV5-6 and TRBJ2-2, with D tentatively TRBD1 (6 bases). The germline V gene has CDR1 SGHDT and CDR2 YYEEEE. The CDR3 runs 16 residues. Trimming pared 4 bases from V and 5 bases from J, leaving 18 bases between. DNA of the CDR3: TGTGCCAGCAGCCCCCAAGGGGGAGTAATTACCGGGGAGCTGTTTTTT. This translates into CASSPQGGVITGELFF. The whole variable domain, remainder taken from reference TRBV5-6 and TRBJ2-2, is DAGVTQSPTHLIKTRGQQVTLRCSPKSGHDTVSWYQQALGQGPQFIFQYYEEEERQRGNFPDRFSGHQFPNYSSELNVNALLLGDSALYLCASSPQGGVITGELFFGEGSRLTVL.

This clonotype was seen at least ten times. The CDR3: CASTSNGWGGTEAFF. The CDR3, as DNA: TGTGCCAGCACGAGTAATGGGTGGGGAGGGACTGAAGCTTTCTTT. This chain connects TRBV2 to TRBJ1-1, with no clear D. CDR3 length: 15 amino acids. The V gene lost 7 bases and the J gene lost 5 bases, with 20 bases spanning the gap. Germline V CDR1 and CDR2: SNHLY, FYNNEI.

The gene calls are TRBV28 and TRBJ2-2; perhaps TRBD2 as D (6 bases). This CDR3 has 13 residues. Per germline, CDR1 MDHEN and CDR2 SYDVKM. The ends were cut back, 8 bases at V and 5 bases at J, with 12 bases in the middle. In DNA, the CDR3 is TGTGCCAGCTGTGGGGGGAAGACCGGGGAGCTGTTTTTT. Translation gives CASCGGKTGELFF. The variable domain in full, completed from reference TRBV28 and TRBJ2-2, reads DVKVTQSSRYLVKRTGEKVFLECVQDMDHENMFWYRQDPGLGLRLIYFSYDVKMKEKGDIPEGYSVSREKKERFSLILESASTNQTSMYLCASCGGKTGELFFGEGSRLTVL.

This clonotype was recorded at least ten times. CDR3: CAWSVLSEAGELFF. CDR3 DNA: TGTGCCTGGAGTGTTCTTAGCGAGGCGGGGGAGCTGTTTTTT. The J gene is TRBJ2-2, the V gene TRBV30; D perhaps matches TRBD2 (5 bases). Trimming pared 0 bases from V and 8 bases from J, leaving 13 bases between. This CDR3 contains 14 residues. From germline, CDR1 is GTSNPN and CDR2 SVGIG (reference sequence).

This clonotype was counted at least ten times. The CDR3 DNA reads TGTGCCAGCAGCCAATCTGTGTGGGACAGCCAAGAGACCCAGTACTTC. It is translated as CASSQSVWDSQETQYF. The J gene is TRBJ2-5, the V gene TRBV27; 7 nucleotides match TRBD1. The CDR3 runs 16 residues. Germline V gene data show CDR1 as MNHEY and CDR2 as SMNVEV (reference sequence). V gave up 6 bases and J gave up 1 base; unmatched junction bases: 11.

The CDR3 sequence: CASLRGHQETQYF. CDR3 nucleotides: TGTGCCAGCTTGCGGGGACACCAAGAGACCCAGTACTTC. The chain couples TRBV7-2 to TRBJ2-5; D may be TRBD2 (6 bases). The V gene's germline CDR1 is SGHTA and CDR2 FQGNSA. V lost 8 bases and J lost 0, with 10 bases in between. CDR3 size: 13 residues.

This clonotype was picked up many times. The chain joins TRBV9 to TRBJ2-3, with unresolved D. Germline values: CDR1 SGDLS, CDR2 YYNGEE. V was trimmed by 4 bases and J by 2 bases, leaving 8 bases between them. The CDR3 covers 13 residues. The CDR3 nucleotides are TGTGCCAGCAGCCCCGACCCCACAGATACGCAGTATTTT. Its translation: CASSPDPTDTQYF. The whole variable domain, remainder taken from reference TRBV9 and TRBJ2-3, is DSGVTQTPKHLITATGQRVTLRCSPRSGDLSVYWYQQSLDQGLQFLIQYYNGEERAKGNILERFSAQQFPDLHSELNLSSLELGDSALYFCASSPDPTDTQYFGPGTRLTVL.

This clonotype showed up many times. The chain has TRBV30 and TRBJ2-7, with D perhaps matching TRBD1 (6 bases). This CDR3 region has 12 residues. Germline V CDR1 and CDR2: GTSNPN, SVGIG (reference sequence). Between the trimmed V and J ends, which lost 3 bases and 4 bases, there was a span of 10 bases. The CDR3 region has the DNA TGTGCCTGGAGGGGACACATTTACGAGCAGTACTTC. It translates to CAWRGHIYEQYF.

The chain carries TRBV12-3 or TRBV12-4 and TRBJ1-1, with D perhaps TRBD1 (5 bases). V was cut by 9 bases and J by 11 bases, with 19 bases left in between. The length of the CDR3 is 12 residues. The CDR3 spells CASCPSRVEAFF. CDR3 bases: TGTGCCAGTTGCCCATCCAGGGTTGAGGCTTTCTTT.

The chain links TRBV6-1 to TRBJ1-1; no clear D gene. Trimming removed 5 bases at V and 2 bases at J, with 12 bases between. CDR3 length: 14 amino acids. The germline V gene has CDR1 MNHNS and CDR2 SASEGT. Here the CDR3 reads CASSRGGINTEAFF. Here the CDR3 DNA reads TGTGCCAGCAGTCGCGGAGGGATCAACACTGAAGCTTTCTTT.

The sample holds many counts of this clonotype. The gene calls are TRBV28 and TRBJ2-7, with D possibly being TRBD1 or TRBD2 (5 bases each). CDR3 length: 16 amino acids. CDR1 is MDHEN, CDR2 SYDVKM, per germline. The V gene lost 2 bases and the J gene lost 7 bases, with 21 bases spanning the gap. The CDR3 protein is CASSLLGPQGTGEQYF. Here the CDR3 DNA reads TGTGCCAGCAGTTTACTGGGACCCCAAGGTACGGGGGAGCAGTACTTC.

CDR3 coding DNA: TGTGCCAGCAGGCCAAAAGGGAACACTGAAGCTTTCTTT. It codes for CASRPKGNTEAFF. The chain has TRBV7-9 and TRBJ1-1; D unclear. The CDR3 runs 13 residues. Per the germline V gene, CDR1 is SEHNR and CDR2 is FQNEAQ (reference sequence). V dropped 6 bases and J dropped 1 base, with 9 bases sitting between them. Combining the CDR3 with reference TRBV7-9 and TRBJ1-1 gives the whole variable domain DTGVSQNPRHKITKRGQNVTFRCDPISEHNRLYWYRQTLGQGPEFLTYFQNEAQLEKSRLLSDRFSAERPKGSFSTLEIQRTEQGDSAMYLCASRPKGNTEAFFGQGTRLTVV.

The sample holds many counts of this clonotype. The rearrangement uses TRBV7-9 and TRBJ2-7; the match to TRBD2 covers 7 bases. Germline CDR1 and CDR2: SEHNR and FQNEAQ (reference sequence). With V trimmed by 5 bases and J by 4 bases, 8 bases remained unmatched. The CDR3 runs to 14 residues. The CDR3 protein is CASSPRGRVYEQYF. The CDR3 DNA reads TGTGCCAGCAGCCCTCGCGGGAGAGTATACGAGCAGTACTTC.

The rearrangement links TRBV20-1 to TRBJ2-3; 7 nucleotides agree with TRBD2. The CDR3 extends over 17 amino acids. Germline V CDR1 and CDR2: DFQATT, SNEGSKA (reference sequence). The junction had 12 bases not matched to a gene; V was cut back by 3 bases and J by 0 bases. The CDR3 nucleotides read TGCAGTGCTAGGAGGCTCGGGCGGGAGCTTAGCACAGATACGCAGTATTTT. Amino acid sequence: CSARRLGRELSTDTQYF.

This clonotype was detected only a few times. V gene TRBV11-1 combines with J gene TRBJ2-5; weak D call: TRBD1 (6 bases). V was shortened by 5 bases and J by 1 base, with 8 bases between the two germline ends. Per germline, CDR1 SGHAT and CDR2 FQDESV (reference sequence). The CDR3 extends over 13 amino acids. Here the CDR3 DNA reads TGTGCCAGCAGCCGGGACATCCAAGAGACCCAGTACTTC. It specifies CASSRDIQETQYF.

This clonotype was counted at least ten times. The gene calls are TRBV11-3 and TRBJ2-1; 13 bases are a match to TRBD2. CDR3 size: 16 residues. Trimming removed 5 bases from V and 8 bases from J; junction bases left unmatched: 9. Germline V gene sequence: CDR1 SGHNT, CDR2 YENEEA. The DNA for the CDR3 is TGTGCCAGCAGCCCCGGGACTAGCGGGACACCCGATGAGCAGTTCTTC. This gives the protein CASSPGTSGTPDEQFF.

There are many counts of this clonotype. The DNA for the CDR3 is TGTGCCTGGAGCCCACCGATAATGAACACTGAAGCTTTCTTT. It translates to CAWSPPIMNTEAFF. The V gene is TRBV30, the J gene TRBJ1-1; D remains ambiguous. The germline V gene encodes CDR1 GTSNPN and CDR2 SVGIG (reference sequence). Trimming left V 3 bases short and J 0 bases short, with 11 bases between. The CDR3 spans 14 residues.

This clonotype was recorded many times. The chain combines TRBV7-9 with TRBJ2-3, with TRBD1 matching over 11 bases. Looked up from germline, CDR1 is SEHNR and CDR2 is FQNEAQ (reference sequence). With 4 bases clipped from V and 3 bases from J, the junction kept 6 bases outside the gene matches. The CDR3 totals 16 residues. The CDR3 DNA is TGTGCCAGCAGCTGGACCCGGGACAGGGGGACAGATACGCAGTATTTT. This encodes CASSWTRDRGTDTQYF.

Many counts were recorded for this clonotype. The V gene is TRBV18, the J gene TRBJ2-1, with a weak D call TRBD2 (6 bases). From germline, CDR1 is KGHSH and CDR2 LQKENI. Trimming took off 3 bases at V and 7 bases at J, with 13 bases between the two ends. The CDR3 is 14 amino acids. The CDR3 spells CASSPLTGVNEQFF. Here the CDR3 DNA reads TGTGCCAGCTCACCCCTTACGGGAGTAAATGAGCAGTTCTTC.

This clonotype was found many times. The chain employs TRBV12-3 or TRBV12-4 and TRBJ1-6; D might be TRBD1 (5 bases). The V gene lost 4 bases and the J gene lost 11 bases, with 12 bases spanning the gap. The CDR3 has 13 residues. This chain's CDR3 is CASSSNGGAPLHF. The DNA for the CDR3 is TGTGCCAGCAGTTCTAACGGGGGGGCACCCCTCCACTTT.

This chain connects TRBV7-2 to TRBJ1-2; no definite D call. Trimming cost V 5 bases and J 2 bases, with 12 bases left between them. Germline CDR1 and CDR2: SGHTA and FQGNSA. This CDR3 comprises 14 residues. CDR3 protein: CASSQVSGNYGYTF. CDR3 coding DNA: TGTGCCAGCAGCCAGGTGTCCGGGAACTATGGCTACACCTTC.

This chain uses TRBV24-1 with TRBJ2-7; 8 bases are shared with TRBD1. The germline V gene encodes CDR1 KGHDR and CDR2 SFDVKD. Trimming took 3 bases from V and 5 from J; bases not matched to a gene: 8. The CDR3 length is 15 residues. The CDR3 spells CATSDARTGFDEQYF. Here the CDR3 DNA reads TGTGCCACCAGTGATGCTAGGACAGGGTTCGACGAGCAGTACTTC.

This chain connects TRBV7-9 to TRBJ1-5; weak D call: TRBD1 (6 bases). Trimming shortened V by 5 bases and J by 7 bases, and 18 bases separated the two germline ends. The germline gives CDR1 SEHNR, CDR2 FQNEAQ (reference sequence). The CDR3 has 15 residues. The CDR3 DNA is TGTGCCAGCAGCACCGGGGTGACAGGCGGCCAGCCCCAGCATTTT. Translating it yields CASSTGVTGGQPQHF.

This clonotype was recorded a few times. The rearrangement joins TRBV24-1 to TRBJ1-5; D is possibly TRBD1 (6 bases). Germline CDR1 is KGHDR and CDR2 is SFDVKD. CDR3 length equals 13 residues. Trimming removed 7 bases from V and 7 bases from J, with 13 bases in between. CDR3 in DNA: TGTGCCACCAGCGGGGGGGGCTGGCAGCCCCAGCATTTT. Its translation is CATSGGGWQPQHF.

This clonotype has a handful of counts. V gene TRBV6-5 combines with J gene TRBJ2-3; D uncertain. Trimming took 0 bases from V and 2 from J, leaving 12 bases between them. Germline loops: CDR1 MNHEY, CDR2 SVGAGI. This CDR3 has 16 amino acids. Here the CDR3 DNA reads TGTGCCAGCAGTTACTCGAAAAGGAATAACACAGATACGCAGTATTTT. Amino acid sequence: CASSYSKRNNTDTQYF.

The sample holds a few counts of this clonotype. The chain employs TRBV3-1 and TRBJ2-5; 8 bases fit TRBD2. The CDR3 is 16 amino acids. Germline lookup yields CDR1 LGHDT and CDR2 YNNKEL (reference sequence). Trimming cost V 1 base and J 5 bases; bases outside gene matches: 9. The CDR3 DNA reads TGTGCCAGCAGCCAAGCTGTAGCGGGGAGGGGGGAGACCCAGTACTTC. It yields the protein CASSQAVAGRGETQYF.

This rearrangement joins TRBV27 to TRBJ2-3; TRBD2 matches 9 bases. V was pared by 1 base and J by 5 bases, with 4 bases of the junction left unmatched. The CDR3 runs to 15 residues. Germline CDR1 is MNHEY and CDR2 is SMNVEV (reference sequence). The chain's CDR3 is CASSLLAGAIDTQYF. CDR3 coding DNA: TGTGCCAGCAGTTTATTAGCGGGAGCCATAGATACGCAGTATTTT.

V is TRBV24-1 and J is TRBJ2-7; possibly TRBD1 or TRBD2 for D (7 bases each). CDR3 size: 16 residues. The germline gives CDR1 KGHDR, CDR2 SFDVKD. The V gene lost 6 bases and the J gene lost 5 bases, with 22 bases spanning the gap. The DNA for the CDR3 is TGTGCCACCAGTTCTTCCCGGGACAGCGGGGCGGACGAGCAGTACTTC. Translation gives CATSSSRDSGADEQYF.

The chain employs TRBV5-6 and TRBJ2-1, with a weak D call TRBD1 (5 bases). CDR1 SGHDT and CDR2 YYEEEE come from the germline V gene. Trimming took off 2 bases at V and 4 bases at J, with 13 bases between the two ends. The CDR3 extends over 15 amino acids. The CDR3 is CASSFEGEWYNEQFF. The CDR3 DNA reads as TGTGCCAGCAGCTTTGAAGGGGAATGGTACAATGAGCAGTTCTTC. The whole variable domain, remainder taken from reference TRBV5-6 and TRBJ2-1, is DAGVTQSPTHLIKTRGQQVTLRCSPKSGHDTVSWYQQALGQGPQFIFQYYEEEERQRGNFPDRFSGHQFPNYSSELNVNALLLGDSALYLCASSFEGEWYNEQFFGPGTRLTVL.